Presented here are 23 T cell receptor beta chains from one specimen sequenced in a study of shared clonotypes between healthy human individuals (dated by TCRdb to about 2020). Libraries came from the immunoSEQ multiplex PCR assay. Drawn from immuneACCESS, this table holds only the in-frame rearrangements with V and J called that TCRdb kept. Clones are partly lost; checked studies trace under half to an unresolved V gene and leave the rest unexplained. The sample yields around 700,000 clones; under 80% were counted once. Together, the top ten hold roughly 1.7% of the sample. The sample taken for sequencing was memory CD4+ T cells sorted from blood. This sample's cell subset or site label indicates: CD45RA-negative fraction. The receptors derive from a woman aged 25 to 39 in good health.

This clone was observed a handful of times. V and J are TRBV5-1 and TRBJ2-3, with D perhaps TRBD2 (6 bases). Germline CDR1 and CDR2: SGHRS and YFSETQ. There are 19 residues in the CDR3. Trimming removed 0 bases at V and 0 bases at J, with 20 bases between. The CDR3 spells CASSLAIRDWASSTDTQYF. CDR3 sequence (DNA): TGCGCCAGCAGCTTGGCCATACGGGACTGGGCATCTAGCACAGATACGCAGTATTTT.

This clone was seen only a few times. J is TRBJ2-1 and V is TRBV7-3, with D perhaps TRBD1 or TRBD2 (5 bases each). There are 12 residues in the CDR3. Trimming took 1 base from V and 11 from J, leaving 9 bases between them. CDR1 is SGHTA and CDR2 is FQGTGA in the germline V gene. CDR3 coding DNA: TGTGCCAGCAGCTTAATGGGGGTAAAGCAGTTCTTC. Encoded protein: CASSLMGVKQFF. Together with reference TRBV7-3 and TRBJ2-1, the CDR3 gives the full variable domain: GAGVSQTPSNKVTEKGKYVELRCDPISGHTALYWYRQSLGQGPEFLIYFQGTGAADDSGLPNDRFFAVRPEGSVSTLKIQRTERGDSAVYLCASSLMGVKQFFGPGTRLTVL.

J is TRBJ2-1 and V is TRBV7-2; D may match TRBD1 or TRBD2 (6 bases each). Trimming took 7 bases from V and 5 from J, leaving 24 bases between them. Germline-derived CDR1 and CDR2 are SGHTA and FQGNSA. There are 17 residues in the CDR3. CDR3 amino acids: CASKVRGDPIDHNEQFF. The CDR3 bases are TGTGCCAGCAAGGTGAGGGGGGACCCGATTGACCACAATGAGCAGTTCTTC.

The V gene is TRBV7-8, the J gene TRBJ2-1; 10 bases are shared with TRBD2. The CDR3 runs to 15 residues. The V gene end was trimmed by 5 bases and the J gene end by 5 bases; junction bases not matched to a gene: 6. Germline-derived CDR1 and CDR2 are SGHVS and FQNEAQ. CDR3 nucleotide sequence: TGTGCCAGCAGCCCGCGGACTAGCGGAAACAATGAGCAGTTCTTC. This gives the protein CASSPRTSGNNEQFF.

The CDR3 DNA reads TGCGCCAGCAGCTTGGTAGGGGGAACCGGGGAGCTGTTTTTT. Amino acid sequence: CASSLVGGTGELFF. This sequence joins TRBV5-1 and TRBJ2-2; TRBD1 might be the D (6 bases). There are 14 residues in the CDR3. The V and J ends lost 0 bases and 5 bases respectively, with 8 bases between them. Germline loops: CDR1 SGHRS, CDR2 YFSETQ.

The chain has TRBV7-9 and TRBJ1-1; no definite D call. V was shortened by 2 bases and J by 6 bases, with 13 bases between the two germline ends. This CDR3 has 14 amino acids. CDR1 and CDR2 from the germline V gene are SEHNR and FQNEAQ (reference sequence). The CDR3 region is CASSLSGLWAEAFF. In DNA, the CDR3 is TGTGCCAGCAGCTTATCCGGGCTTTGGGCTGAAGCTTTCTTT. Based on the CDR3 plus reference TRBV7-9 and TRBJ1-1, the full variable domain is DTGVSQNPRHKITKRGQNVTFRCDPISEHNRLYWYRQTLGQGPEFLTYFQNEAQLEKSRLLSDRFSAERPKGSFSTLEIQRTEQGDSAMYLCASSLSGLWAEAFFGQGTRLTVV.

The chain links TRBV11-2 to TRBJ2-1; maybe TRBD2 (6 bases). The CDR3 spans 13 residues. The germline CDR1 and CDR2 sequences are SGHAT and FQNNGV. V was trimmed by 6 bases and J by 8 bases, leaving 14 bases between them. CDR3 in DNA: TGTGCCAGCAGGAGCGGGCAGTTCGATGAGCAGTTCTTC. It encodes CASRSGQFDEQFF.

The V call is TRBV4-1, the J call TRBJ2-7; a possible D gene is TRBD2 (6 bases). This CDR3 region has 13 residues. Trimming removed 4 bases at V and 13 bases at J, with 20 bases between. Germline lookup yields CDR1 MGHRA and CDR2 YSYEKL. The CDR3 loop is CASSPQTRSGKYF. The CDR3 nucleotides read TGCGCCAGCAGCCCCCAGACTAGATCGGGCAAATACTTC.

The J gene is TRBJ1-5, the V gene TRBV28; TRBD1 aligns across 8 bases. The J segment lost 6 bases and the V segment lost 4 bases, leaving 11 bases of the junction unmatched. The CDR3 spans 16 residues. Germline loops: CDR1 MDHEN, CDR2 SYDVKM. The CDR3 reads CASSSGTGGLSQPQHF. The CDR3 coding sequence is TGTGCCAGCAGTTCGGGGACAGGTGGGCTAAGTCAGCCCCAGCATTTT.

This clone was observed a few times. V and J are TRBV7-9 and TRBJ1-1, with no clear D. Germline loops: CDR1 SEHNR, CDR2 FQNEAQ (reference sequence). V was shortened by 6 bases and J by 6 bases, with 17 bases between the two germline ends. The CDR3 loop spans 14 amino acids. CDR3 loop: CASREEGLVAEAFF. DNA for the CDR3: TGTGCCAGCAGAGAGGAGGGTTTGGTCGCTGAAGCTTTCTTT.

In the case of this clone: With a much larger clone just one base away, this may be a read error. V usage is TRBV30 and J usage is TRBJ2-7, with 8 bases matching TRBD2. Germline CDR1 is GTSNPN and CDR2 is SVGIG (reference sequence). The CDR3 sequence is 15 residues long. CDR3 in amino acids: CAWSFLSGTSCEQYF. The CDR3 nucleotides are TGTGCCTGGAGCTTCCTTAGCGGGACCTCCTGCGAGCAGTACTTC.

This clone was seen only a few times. The rearrangement uses TRBV7-3 and TRBJ2-1, with D perhaps TRBD1 or TRBD2 (5 bases each). V lost 5 bases and J lost 9, with 14 bases in between. Germline CDR1 reads SGHTA; CDR2 reads FQGTGA. CDR3 length: 13 residues. The CDR3 coding sequence is TGTGCCAGCAGCGCCCAAGAGGGGACTGAGCAGTTCTTC. Translation: CASSAQEGTEQFF.

Only a few counts were recorded for this clone. The gene calls are TRBV2 and TRBJ1-1; 8 bases agree with TRBD1. This CDR3 has 15 amino acids. V lost 7 bases to trimming and J lost 4 bases; unmatched junction nucleotides: 11. Germline assignment: CDR1 SNHLY and CDR2 FYNNEI. CDR3 nucleotides: TGTGCCAGCAACCGGGACAGGTCCTGGGGCACTGAAGCTTTCTTT. Its protein product is CASNRDRSWGTEAFF.

The gene calls are TRBV7-6 and TRBJ2-5; TRBD2 is a possible D gene (5 bases). TRBJ2-7 matches the DNA end more closely, so the J call is doubtful. The germline gives CDR1 SGHVS, CDR2 FNYEAQ. The CDR3 runs to 13 residues. CDR3 in amino acids: CASSLGTFYEQYF. The CDR3 DNA sequence: TGTGCCAGCAGCTTAGGGACTTTCTACGAGCAGTACTTC.

The chain combines TRBV6-6 with TRBJ1-4, with 8 bases that match TRBD1. This CDR3 has 13 amino acids. Trimming removed 6 bases from V and 5 bases from J; junction bases left unmatched: 2. Germline V gene sequence: CDR1 MNHNY, CDR2 SVGAGI (reference sequence). In nucleotides, the CDR3 is TGTGCCAGCAGGAGACAGGGGAATGAAAAACTGTTTTTT. This sequence encodes CASRRQGNEKLFF.

The chain links TRBV19 to TRBJ1-3, with 7 bases that match TRBD1. V gave up 5 bases and J gave up 4 bases; unmatched junction bases: 8. The CDR3 totals 15 residues. CDR1 is LNHDA, CDR2 SQIVND, per germline (reference sequence). CDR3 coding DNA: TGTGCCAGTAGTGGATGGAGACAGGGAGGAAACACCATATATTTT. Translating gives CASSGWRQGGNTIYF.

V gene TRBV19 combines with J gene TRBJ1-2, with 8 bases matching TRBD1. This CDR3 spans 13 amino acids. With 6 bases clipped from V and 5 bases from J, the junction kept 5 bases outside the gene matches. CDR1 and CDR2 (germline): LNHDA, SQIVND (reference sequence). CDR3 residues: CASRTDRAYGYTF. The CDR3 coding sequence is TGTGCCAGTAGGACGGACAGGGCATATGGCTACACCTTC.

The genes are TRBV10-3 and TRBJ2-7; no firm D call. V gave up 3 bases and J gave up 2 bases, with 8 bases separating them. Germline CDR1 ENHRY, CDR2 SYGVKD. The CDR3 contains 13 residues. The CDR3 DNA is TGTGCCATCAGTGACGGCGCTACCTACGAGCAGTACTTC. Amino acids: CAISDGATYEQYF.

The J gene is TRBJ2-3, the V gene TRBV19; the match to TRBD2 covers 9 bases. This CDR3 is 12 amino acids long. With 5 bases clipped from V and 15 bases from J, the junction kept 9 bases outside the gene matches. Germline V lookup: CDR1 LNHDA, CDR2 SQIVND (reference sequence). The CDR3 reads CASSFLAGELYF. In DNA, the CDR3 is TGTGCCAGTAGTTTCTTAGCGGGAGAGTTATATTTT. Based on the CDR3 plus reference TRBV19 and TRBJ2-3, the full variable domain is DGGITQSPKYLFRKEGQNVTLSCEQNLNHDAMYWYRQDPGQGLRLIYYSQIVNDFQKGDIAEGYSVSREKKESFPLTVTSAQKNPTAFYLCASSFLAGELYFGPGTRLTVL.

The chain links TRBV7-7 to TRBJ2-5; a weak D match, TRBD1 (6 bases). The CDR3 contains 13 residues. Per germline, CDR1 SSHAT and CDR2 FNYEAQ (reference sequence). V was cut by 5 bases and J by 4 bases, with 11 bases left in between. The DNA of the CDR3 is TGTGCCAGCAGCCCGGCCAGGGGAGAGACCCAGTACTTC. It yields the protein CASSPARGETQYF.

This sequence joins TRBV19 and TRBJ2-7, with TRBD1 matching over 9 bases. Germline V gives CDR1 LNHDA, CDR2 SQIVND (reference sequence). Trimming at V came to 4 bases and at J to 0 bases, leaving 7 bases not matched to a gene. The CDR3 runs 16 residues. CDR3 region: CASSRAGTGISYEQYF. In DNA form, the CDR3 reads TGTGCCAGTAGTAGGGCCGGGACAGGGATCTCCTACGAGCAGTACTTC.

This clone appeared a few times. This chain connects TRBV10-3 to TRBJ1-2; D ambiguous. Germline assignment: CDR1 ENHRY and CDR2 SYGVKD. Trimming cost V 2 bases and J 4 bases, with 11 bases left between them. This CDR3 has 14 amino acids. The CDR3 protein is CAISEEAGTYGYTF. The CDR3 region has the DNA TGTGCCATCAGTGAGGAGGCGGGAACCTATGGCTACACCTTC.

The table lists this clone with a few counts. Other DNA sequences in the sample encode the same CDR3. The J gene is TRBJ2-7, the V gene TRBV10-3, with D possibly TRBD1 on 6 matching bases. V was clipped by 0 bases and J by 6 bases, with 6 bases between them. The CDR3 sequence is 12 residues long. Germline V gives CDR1 ENHRY, CDR2 SYGVKD. CDR3 DNA sequence: TGTGCCATCAGTGAGTCAGGGGGCGAGCAGTACTTC. Translating it yields CAISESGGEQYF.